The 15 T cell receptor beta chains below all came from one sample that was sequenced in a study of cytomegalovirus exposure and HLA in healthy donors. Here immunoSEQ multiplex PCR was the method, and the copy in TCRdb shows in-frame clones only, minus some. Of 110,000 or so clones in the sample, 75% to 90% were seen once. Source material: PBMCs. The receptor source for this set is a man aged 18 to 35 in good health and CMV-seropositive.

The chain is built from TRBV28 and TRBJ2-6, with TRBD2 as a possible D gene (5 bases). Germline V lookup: CDR1 MDHEN, CDR2 SYDVKM. The CDR3 is 16 residues long. V was trimmed by 7 bases and J by 0 bases, leaving 13 bases between them. This chain's CDR3 is CASTPSGSSGANVLTF. The CDR3 nucleotides are TGTGCCAGCACCCCGAGCGGATCCTCTGGGGCCAACGTCCTGACTTTC.

V and J are TRBV5-1 and TRBJ2-1; the D is unclear. Germline assignment: CDR1 SGHRS and CDR2 YFSETQ. The V end lost 4 bases, the J end lost 9 bases, and 14 bases lay between the germline ends. The length of the CDR3 is 13 residues. The CDR3 here is CASSPQVSSEQFF. The CDR3 region has the DNA TGCGCCAGCAGCCCGCAGGTAAGCAGTGAGCAGTTCTTC. Combining the CDR3 with reference TRBV5-1 and TRBJ2-1 gives the whole variable domain KAGVTQTPRYLIKTRGQQVTLSCSPISGHRSVSWYQQTPGQGLQFLFEYFSETQRNKGNFPGRFSGRQFSNSRSEMNVSTLELGDSALYLCASSPQVSSEQFFGPGTRLTVL.

The chain uses TRBV5-1 and TRBJ2-5; no firm D call. From germline, CDR1 is SGHRS and CDR2 YFSETQ. V was clipped by 1 base and J by 1 base, with 8 bases between them. The CDR3 is made up of 14 amino acids. CDR3 amino acids: CASSLMASQETQYF. The CDR3 DNA reads TGCGCCAGCAGCTTGATGGCCAGCCAAGAGACCCAGTACTTC.

The rearrangement joins TRBV27 to TRBJ2-5; 13 nucleotides match TRBD2. The V segment lost 5 bases and the J segment 1 base; nucleotides outside the gene matches: 4. The CDR3 is 16 amino acids. CDR1 and CDR2 (germline): MNHEY, SMNVEV (reference sequence). CDR3 sequence reads: CASSPGLAGTQETQYF. CDR3 bases: TGTGCCAGCAGTCCGGGACTAGCGGGGACCCAAGAGACCCAGTACTTC.

CDR3 in DNA: TGTGCCAGTACCCTCGGACAGACTGTTAATTCACCCCTCCACTTT. This gives the protein CASTLGQTVNSPLHF. The gene calls are TRBV19 and TRBJ1-6; D is possibly TRBD1 (6 bases). V gave up 7 bases and J gave up 6 bases, with 16 bases separating them. CDR1 and CDR2 from the germline V gene are LNHDA and SQIVND (reference sequence). CDR3 length: 15 residues.

CDR3 sequence (DNA): TGTGCCAGTAGTCGGGGACAGGAGAACACTGAAGCTTTCTTT. Translation gives CASSRGQENTEAFF. The chain is built from TRBV19 and TRBJ1-1; 8 bases map to TRBD1. Germline V gene data show CDR1 as LNHDA and CDR2 as SQIVND (reference sequence). With 5 bases clipped from V and 1 base from J, the junction kept 3 bases outside the gene matches. The CDR3 has 14 amino acids.

A single count supports this clone. The chain recombines TRBV11-2 with TRBJ2-6; tentative D call: TRBD1 (6 bases). Trimming took off 6 bases at V and 1 base at J, with 10 bases between the two ends. The CDR3 sequence is 15 residues long. The germline CDR1 and CDR2 sequences are SGHAT and FQNNGV. CDR3 protein: CASRITGSGANVLTF. The CDR3 DNA reads TGTGCCAGCAGAATAACAGGGTCTGGGGCCAACGTCCTGACTTTC.

The chain carries TRBV6-1 and TRBJ1-5; 7 bases map to TRBD1. J gave up 3 bases and V 6 bases, and 5 bases lay outside the gene matches. Germline V lookup: CDR1 MNHNS, CDR2 SASEGT. This CDR3 region has 14 residues. In DNA form, the CDR3 reads TGTGCCAGCAGGCAAGGACAGGCCAATCAGCCCCAGCATTTT. Its protein product is CASRQGQANQPQHF.

The chain uses TRBV19 and TRBJ1-1; the match to TRBD1 covers 7 bases. V dropped 3 bases and J dropped 7; count of bases not matched to a gene: 2. This CDR3 is 12 amino acids long. Germline CDR1 is LNHDA and CDR2 is SQIVND (reference sequence). The CDR3 DNA reads as TGTGCCAGTAGTATCGGGACAGATGAAGCTTTCTTT. It is translated as CASSIGTDEAFF.

The chain combines TRBV27 with TRBJ2-2, with a possible D match to TRBD1 (6 bases). CDR1 is MNHEY and CDR2 is SMNVEV in the germline V gene (reference sequence). V was clipped by 6 bases and J by 1 base, with 9 bases between them. This CDR3 comprises 14 residues. The CDR3 nucleotides read TGTGCCAGCAGCTCACAGGGGAACACCGGGGAGCTGTTTTTT. Translation gives CASSSQGNTGELFF.

The rearrangement joins TRBV30 to TRBJ1-2; 12 bases agree with TRBD1. V was clipped by 3 bases and J by 8 bases; unmatched bases: 7. The CDR3 length is 14 residues. The V gene's germline CDR1 is GTSNPN and CDR2 SVGIG (reference sequence). The CDR3 DNA is TGTGCCTGGAGGGAGGGACAGGGGGCCCGCGGCTACACCTTC. Protein sequence: CAWREGQGARGYTF.

The rearrangement links TRBV19 to TRBJ1-5, with 7 bases that match TRBD1. The CDR3 consists of 15 residues. Germline CDR1 is LNHDA and CDR2 is SQIVND (reference sequence). The V and J ends lost 5 bases and 6 bases, in that order; junction bases with no gene match: 10. CDR3 amino acids: CASSSPRDRSQPQHF. Here the CDR3 DNA reads TGTGCCAGTAGTTCACCCCGGGACAGATCTCAGCCCCAGCATTTT.

This chain uses TRBV5-6 with TRBJ2-3, with 8 bases aligning to TRBD1. CDR1 and CDR2 (germline): SGHDT, YYEEEE. The CDR3 totals 14 residues. Losses at the gene ends were 5 bases for V and 6 bases for J; bases not matched to a gene: 8. Here the CDR3 reads CASRYRGVVDTQYF. CDR3 coding DNA: TGTGCCAGCAGGTACAGGGGGGTGGTGGATACGCAGTATTTT. The entire variable domain, with the rest obtained from reference TRBV5-6 and TRBJ2-3, is as follows: DAGVTQSPTHLIKTRGQQVTLRCSPKSGHDTVSWYQQALGQGPQFIFQYYEEEERQRGNFPDRFSGHQFPNYSSELNVNALLLGDSALYLCASRYRGVVDTQYFGPGTRLTVL.

This chain uses TRBV5-1 with TRBJ2-1, with TRBD2 identical over 9 bases. Per germline, CDR1 SGHRS and CDR2 YFSETQ. The V gene end was trimmed by 3 bases and the J gene end by 6 bases; junction bases not matched to a gene: 7. The length of the CDR3 is 15 residues. The chain's CDR3 is CASSSASGDINEQFF. Written as DNA, the CDR3 is TGCGCCAGCAGCTCAGCTAGCGGGGACATCAATGAGCAGTTCTTC.

This clone was seen a handful of times. The chain carries TRBV6-4 and TRBJ2-3, with D tentatively TRBD2 (7 bases). The CDR3 has 16 amino acids. CDR1 MRHNA and CDR2 SNTAGT come from the germline V gene. Between the trimmed V and J ends, which lost 2 bases and 1 base, there was a span of 13 bases. The DNA of the CDR3 is TGTGCCAGCAGTGACGGGGGGGGACAAGGCACAGATACGCAGTATTTT. Amino acid sequence: CASSDGGGQGTDTQYF.